These 32 T cell receptor beta chains share one sample of origin, sequenced in a study of T cells in Graves' hyperthyroidism and ophthalmopathy. RNA transcripts gave rise to amplified TCR beta CDR3 regions. HTBI primers drove first-round RT-PCR of the TCR CDR3. TCRdb re-analysed the multiplex PCR reads in MiXCR, keeping a single row per CDR3 protein. Among about 400,000 distinct CDR3 sequences listed, about an eighth were seen once. Sequenced material: blood. Receptor source: a man aged 45-65 years with Graves' ophthalmopathy.

This clonotype showed up many times. The chain employs TRBV20-1 and TRBJ2-2; D gene unclear. Deletions cut 3 bases from V and 0 bases from J, with 8 bases between. Germline-derived CDR1 and CDR2 are DFQATT and SNEGSKA (reference sequence). This CDR3 has 14 amino acids. The chain's CDR3 is CSARWAANTGELFF. The CDR3 bases are TGCAGTGCTAGGTGGGCTGCGAACACCGGGGAGCTGTTTTTT.

This clonotype was counted at least ten times. The chain has TRBV20-1 and TRBJ1-1; no clear D. The CDR3 length is 11 residues. V lost 5 bases to trimming and J lost 0 bases, with 4 bases between them. Germline CDR1 DFQATT, CDR2 SNEGSKA (reference sequence). CDR3 in amino acids: CSAPMNTEAFF. The CDR3 coding sequence is TGCAGTGCTCCTATGAACACTGAAGCTTTCTTT.

Comments on this clonotype: This may arise from a read error, as a much more abundant clone is one base away. CDR3 bases: TGTGCCAGCTTGGGACAGCTGCACCATGGCTACACCTTC. It is translated as CASLGQLHHGYTF. The chain carries TRBV2 and TRBJ1-2, with TRBD1 identical over 7 bases. The J segment lost 6 bases and the V segment lost 8 bases, leaving 9 bases of the junction unmatched. This CDR3 is 13 amino acids long. The germline V gene has CDR1 SNHLY and CDR2 FYNNEI.

This clonotype was detected only a few times. The J gene is TRBJ1-1, the V gene TRBV5-1; no clear D. Germline V gives CDR1 SGHRS, CDR2 YFSETQ. CDR3 size: 15 residues. The germline V and J ends were trimmed by 2 bases and 4 bases, with 15 bases remaining between them. The CDR3 region is CASSLGGISRTEAFF. The CDR3 coding sequence is TGCGCCAGCAGCTTAGGTGGGATTTCCCGCACTGAAGCTTTCTTT.

There are many counts of this clonotype. The chain is built from TRBV28 and TRBJ2-1; no clear D. Germline V gene sequence: CDR1 MDHEN, CDR2 SYDVKM. The CDR3 runs 15 residues. V was shortened by 4 bases and J by 8 bases, with 18 bases between the two germline ends. The CDR3 sequence is CASSSRTVYGYEQFF. CDR3 nucleotide sequence: TGTGCCAGCAGTTCTCGGACGGTTTACGGGTATGAGCAGTTCTTC. Full variable domain (missing parts from reference TRBV28 and TRBJ2-1): DVKVTQSSRYLVKRTGEKVFLECVQDMDHENMFWYRQDPGLGLRLIYFSYDVKMKEKGDIPEGYSVSREKKERFSLILESASTNQTSMYLCASSSRTVYGYEQFFGPGTRLTVL.

The rearrangement links TRBV5-4 to TRBJ2-3; 9 bases match TRBD1. Germline loops: CDR1 SGHNT, CDR2 YYREEE (reference sequence). The trim removed 4 bases at V and 2 bases at J, leaving 8 bases unmatched. There are 16 residues in the CDR3. The DNA for the CDR3 is TGTGCCAGCAGCCCCAGGACAGGGGTCCCCACAGATACGCAGTATTTT. It is translated as CASSPRTGVPTDTQYF. Supplemented by reference TRBV5-4 and TRBJ2-3, the full variable domain reads ETGVTQSPTHLIKTRGQQVTLRCSSQSGHNTVSWYQQALGQGPQFIFQYYREEENGRGNFPPRFSGLQFPNYSSELNVNALELDDSALYLCASSPRTGVPTDTQYFGPGTRLTVL.

This clonotype appeared many times. This chain uses TRBV3-1 with TRBJ2-5; D is ambiguous. Trimming removed 2 bases at V and 4 bases at J, with 8 bases between. Per germline, CDR1 LGHDT and CDR2 YNNKEL (reference sequence). CDR3 size: 13 residues. For the CDR3, the DNA is TGTGCCAGCAGCCAACCCCAAACAGAGACCCAGTACTTC. Encoded protein: CASSQPQTETQYF.

This clonotype was observed many times. This sequence joins TRBV7-9 and TRBJ2-7, with D tentatively TRBD2 (5 bases). CDR3 length equals 17 residues. Per germline, CDR1 SEHNR and CDR2 FQNEAQ (reference sequence). V lost 4 bases to trimming and J lost 0 bases, with 19 bases between them. DNA of the CDR3: TGTGCCAGCAGCTCACTAGAGGGTATGGGGAGCTCCTACGAGCAGTACTTC. Translating it yields CASSSLEGMGSSYEQYF.

In this sample, this clonotype turned up many times. V is TRBV5-1 and J is TRBJ1-1; the match to TRBD1 covers 9 bases. The CDR3 runs 16 residues. Germline V CDR1 and CDR2: SGHRS, YFSETQ. The V and J ends lost 3 bases and 4 bases, in that order; junction bases with no gene match: 10. For the CDR3, the DNA is TGCGCCAGCAGCTATACAACCGGGACAGGGCCCACTGAAGCTTTCTTT. Translation gives CASSYTTGTGPTEAFF.

On this clonotype itself: One junction end disagrees with the germline gene, perhaps due to a read error. V gene TRBV9 combines with J gene TRBJ2-5; D is unclear. Looked up from germline, CDR1 is SGDLS and CDR2 is YYNGEE. The CDR3 extends over 12 amino acids. The CDR3 sequence is CASSPDKGFLHF. The DNA of the CDR3 is TGTGCCAGCAGCCCAGACAAGGGCTTCCTCCACTTC.

This clonotype has at least ten counts. For the CDR3, the DNA is TGTGCCAGCAGCCAAATGGGGACGCAGTATTTT. This codes for CASSQMGTQYF. This chain joins TRBV3-1 and TRBJ2-3; D is ambiguous. The CDR3 has 11 residues. Trimming cost V 2 bases and J 9 bases, with 6 bases left between them. Germline lookup yields CDR1 LGHDT and CDR2 YNNKEL (reference sequence).

This clonotype appeared many times. V is TRBV29-1 and J is TRBJ2-1; D is undetermined. CDR3 length: 14 amino acids. Trimming shortened V by 6 bases and J by 7 bases, and 19 bases separated the two germline ends. CDR1 SQVTM and CDR2 ANQGSEA come from the germline V gene. CDR3 sequence: CSVQRASPFNEQFF. The CDR3 DNA sequence: TGCAGCGTCCAAAGAGCGAGCCCTTTTAATGAGCAGTTCTTC.

This clonotype has at least ten counts. V usage is TRBV20-1 and J usage is TRBJ1-5; unclear D gene. Germline-derived CDR1 and CDR2 are DFQATT and SNEGSKA (reference sequence). The CDR3 loop spans 13 amino acids. Trimming removed 3 bases from V and 4 bases from J, with 10 bases in between. Here the CDR3 reads CSASLRENQPQHF. CDR3 bases: TGCAGTGCTAGTCTGAGGGAGAATCAGCCCCAGCATTTT.

This chain connects TRBV27 to TRBJ2-3; weak D call: TRBD1 (6 bases). V shed 2 bases and J shed 14 bases, with 17 bases lying between them. The CDR3 is 13 amino acids. Per the germline V gene, CDR1 is MNHEY and CDR2 is SMNVEV (reference sequence). DNA of the CDR3: TGTGCCAGCAGTTTAAAGGGGGTGCCCCCAAGGTATTTT. It codes for CASSLKGVPPRYF.

The table lists this clonotype with a count of one. The chain combines TRBV14 with TRBJ2-1; perhaps D is TRBD1 or TRBD2 (6 bases each). This CDR3 region has 21 residues. V was cut by 0 bases and J by 9 bases, with 33 bases left in between. Germline V CDR1 and CDR2: SGHDN, FVKESK. CDR3 DNA sequence: TGTGCCAGCAGCCAAGATTTGTTTAGGAGGGGGGCAAACCCGGAGGGAAGTGAGCAGTTCTTC. It codes for CASSQDLFRRGANPEGSEQFF.

This clonotype was recorded at least ten times. The chain joins TRBV12-3 or TRBV12-4 to TRBJ2-7, with D possibly matching TRBD1 (6 bases). The CDR3 totals 14 residues. V lost 6 bases and J lost 4, with 16 bases in between. CDR3 loop: CASRGAGHGYEQYF. CDR3 coding DNA: TGTGCCAGCAGGGGGGCGGGCCACGGATACGAGCAGTACTTC.

This clonotype has at least ten counts. The gene calls are TRBV13 and TRBJ1-5; no firm D call. CDR3 size: 15 residues. CDR1 is PRHDT and CDR2 is FYEKMQ in the germline V gene (reference sequence). Deletions cut 3 bases from V and 1 base from J, with 10 bases between. CDR3 sequence reads: CASSFSGQSNQPQHF. CDR3 nucleotide sequence: TGTGCCAGCAGCTTTTCGGGCCAGAGCAATCAGCCCCAGCATTTT. The full variable domain, completed using reference TRBV13 and TRBJ1-5, is AAGVIQSPRHLIKEKRETATLKCYPIPRHDTVYWYQQGPGQDPQFLISFYEKMQSDKGSIPDRFSAQQFSDYHSELNMSSLELGDSALYFCASSFSGQSNQPQHFGDGTRLSIL.

This clonotype was recorded at least ten times. The gene calls are TRBV20-1 and TRBJ1-2; D call uncertain. V was pared by 0 bases and J by 5 bases, with 13 bases between. The CDR3 covers 14 residues. In germline, CDR1 is DFQATT, CDR2 SNEGSKA (reference sequence). The DNA of the CDR3 is TGCAGTGCTAGAGAGCGGGCAGGAGCTTATGGCTACACCTTC. Translated: CSARERAGAYGYTF.

In this sample, this clonotype turned up a few times. V is TRBV19 and J is TRBJ1-2; D uncertain. Trimming stripped 10 bases from V and 1 base from J, with 13 bases between. Germline V gene sequence: CDR1 LNHDA, CDR2 SQIVND (reference sequence). This CDR3 has 13 amino acids. The CDR3 DNA reads as TGTGCCACCTACGCGGCTGGTAACTATGGCTACACCTTC. Translated: CATYAAGNYGYTF.

In the case of this clonotype: One end of the junction is discordant with germline, which a read error may explain. The chain carries TRBV19 and TRBJ2-3; no clear D. Germline V gene data show CDR1 as LNHDA and CDR2 as SQIVND (reference sequence). The CDR3 loop spans 16 amino acids. CDR3 sequence reads: CASSINGPMSTDTQYF. The CDR3 DNA follows: TGTGCCAGCAGTATCAACGGGCCGATGAGCACAGATACGCAGTATTTT.

V usage is TRBV27 and J usage is TRBJ2-1; no clear D gene. The V gene's germline CDR1 is MNHEY and CDR2 SMNVEV (reference sequence). The V and J ends lost 3 bases and 6 bases respectively, with 15 bases between them. CDR3 length equals 15 residues. The CDR3 nucleotides read TGTGCCAGCAGTTTCCCCCCCAGCATCGGCAATGAGCAGTTCTTC. Translating gives CASSFPPSIGNEQFF.

This chain joins TRBV24-1 and TRBJ1-5; weak D call: TRBD1 (5 bases). The V end lost 9 bases, the J end lost 11 bases, and 16 bases lay between the germline ends. The V gene's germline CDR1 is KGHDR and CDR2 SFDVKD. The CDR3 covers 12 residues. The CDR3 bases are TGTGCCACCGATGGGGGGGTAGGGGCCCAGCATTTT. Its protein is CATDGGVGAQHF.

There are many counts of this clonotype. J is TRBJ1-1 and V is TRBV3-1; no reliable D call. The CDR3 length is 13 residues. In germline, CDR1 is LGHDT, CDR2 YNNKEL (reference sequence). V was cut by 3 bases and J by 6 bases, with 11 bases left in between. The DNA of the CDR3 is TGTGCCAGCAGCCAGGGCGGACCACCTGAAGCTTTCTTT. Protein: CASSQGGPPEAFF.

This clonotype was counted only a few times. A much larger clone is a single base away; this may be a read error. J is TRBJ2-2 and V is TRBV2; 7 nucleotides match TRBD2. Germline V gene lookup returns CDR1 SNHLY and CDR2 FYNNEI. The V and J ends lost 4 bases and 3 bases, in that order; junction bases with no gene match: 5. CDR3 size: 15 residues. The CDR3: CASSGPSGYTGELFF. As DNA, the CDR3 is TGTGCCAGCAGTGGTCCTAGCGGATACACCGGGGAGCTGTTTTTT.

In this sample, this clonotype turned up a few times. The chain recombines TRBV15 with TRBJ2-5, with 12 bases identical to TRBD2. The CDR3 has 18 amino acids. The junction had 9 bases not matched to a gene; V was cut back by 0 bases and J by 4 bases. Per germline, CDR1 LNHNV and CDR2 YYDKDF (reference sequence). The CDR3 spells CATSRDKTSGSTPETQYF. In DNA form, the CDR3 reads TGTGCCACCAGCAGAGATAAGACTAGCGGGAGTACGCCAGAGACCCAGTACTTC.

This clonotype was counted at least ten times. An end of the junction does not agree with germline; a read error may underlie this. The chain couples TRBV7-7 to TRBJ2-1; the D call may be TRBD1 or TRBD2 (5 bases each). The length of the CDR3 is 15 residues. Germline CDR1 reads SSHAT; CDR2 reads FNYEAQ (reference sequence). CDR3 in DNA: TGTGCTAGCAGAGGGCCCCAGGGAGCAATCAATGAGCAGTTCTTC. Protein sequence: CASRGPQGAINEQFF.

This clonotype has only a few counts. V is TRBV5-1 and J is TRBJ2-2; 9 bases line up with TRBD1. Germline V gene lookup returns CDR1 SGHRS and CDR2 YFSETQ. CDR3 length equals 16 residues. J lost 4 bases, V lost 1 base, and 5 bases had no gene match. The CDR3 spells CASSLWGQGPTGELFF. DNA of the CDR3: TGCGCCAGCAGCTTGTGGGGACAGGGTCCCACCGGGGAGCTGTTTTTT.

The sample holds a few counts of this clonotype. The chain has TRBV24-1 and TRBJ2-1; 13 bases are a match to TRBD2. Unmatched junction bases numbered 9, after V lost 4 bases and J lost 1 base. Germline V gives CDR1 KGHDR, CDR2 SFDVKD. The CDR3 contains 19 residues. The CDR3 is CATSDPGLAGALSYNEQFF. CDR3 nucleotide sequence: TGTGCCACCAGTGACCCCGGACTAGCGGGAGCCCTATCCTACAATGAGCAGTTCTTC.

In this sample, this clonotype turned up a few times. The rearrangement uses TRBV5-6 and TRBJ2-5, with TRBD1 matching over 9 bases. Germline V lookup: CDR1 SGHDT, CDR2 YYEEEE. With 3 bases clipped from V and 1 base from J, the junction kept 4 bases outside the gene matches. CDR3 size: 15 residues. The chain's CDR3 is CASSSPQGAQETQYF. As DNA, the CDR3 is TGTGCCAGCAGCTCACCACAGGGGGCCCAAGAGACCCAGTACTTC.

This clonotype was counted between two and nine times. CDR3 region: CASSLGGTAISYEQYF. Written as DNA, the CDR3 is TGCGCCAGCAGCTTGGGCGGGACAGCGATCTCCTACGAGCAGTACTTC. This chain joins TRBV5-1 and TRBJ2-7; D may be TRBD1 (7 bases). Looked up from germline, CDR1 is SGHRS and CDR2 is YFSETQ. V was shortened by 0 bases and J by 0 bases, with 13 bases between the two germline ends. The CDR3 covers 16 residues.

Ten or more counts support this clonotype. The V call is TRBV3-1, the J call TRBJ2-1; a weak D match, TRBD2 (6 bases). Trimming pared 1 base from V and 1 base from J, leaving 11 bases between. Germline lookup yields CDR1 LGHDT and CDR2 YNNKEL (reference sequence). The CDR3 contains 16 residues. CDR3 sequence: CASSQVAAGSYNEQFF. CDR3 coding DNA: TGTGCCAGCAGCCAAGTCGCTGCGGGATCCTACAATGAGCAGTTCTTC.

This clonotype was observed at least ten times. The chain is built from TRBV18 and TRBJ2-7; 8 nucleotides agree with TRBD2. Germline CDR1 and CDR2: KGHSH and LQKENI. The CDR3 totals 13 residues. The V and J ends lost 4 bases and 5 bases, in that order; junction bases with no gene match: 4. CDR3 in amino acids: CASSRTAGDEQYF. The CDR3 DNA is TGTGCCAGCTCACGAACAGCGGGAGACGAGCAGTACTTC.